This passage covers 13 T cell receptor beta chains from one sample sequenced in a study of cytomegalovirus exposure and HLA in healthy donors. The protocol was immunoSEQ multiplex PCR, while the TCRdb copy is restricted to in-frame clones and leaves out a portion. The repertoire holds hundreds of thousands of clones, 88% seen once, with roughly 1% in the top ten. Material for sequencing was PBMCs. The source is a woman under 30 in good health and CMV-seronegative.

The chain uses TRBV29-1 and TRBJ1-1; D is undetermined. Per the germline V gene, CDR1 is SQVTM and CDR2 is ANQGSEA. The CDR3 loop spans 13 amino acids. The V and J ends lost 6 bases and 7 bases respectively, with 18 bases between them. CDR3 loop: CSVQGRVQDEAFF. The DNA for the CDR3 is TGCAGCGTCCAAGGGCGGGTCCAAGATGAAGCTTTCTTT.

Here the CDR3 reads CASSATGTTRYEQYF. The CDR3 DNA reads TGTGCCAGCAGCGCTACCGGGACTACCCGCTACGAGCAGTACTTC. The J gene is TRBJ2-7, the V gene TRBV2; 7 nucleotides line up with TRBD2. J lost 3 bases, V lost 6 bases, and 11 bases had no gene match. Germline V lookup: CDR1 SNHLY, CDR2 FYNNEI. The CDR3 runs to 15 residues.

This chain connects TRBV10-1 to TRBJ2-7, with TRBD2 matching over 8 bases. Unmatched junction bases numbered 7, after V lost 4 bases and J lost 5 bases. The CDR3 length is 14 residues. Germline V gives CDR1 WNHNN, CDR2 SYGVQD (reference sequence). DNA for the CDR3: TGCGCCAGCAGTGGGGGACTAGGCTCGGACGAGCAGTACTTC. Translation: CASSGGLGSDEQYF.

J is TRBJ1-2 and V is TRBV5-4, with TRBD1 matching 7 bases. Per the germline V gene, CDR1 is SGHNT and CDR2 is YYREEE (reference sequence). The V and J ends lost 4 bases and 4 bases, in that order; junction bases with no gene match: 7. The CDR3 consists of 14 residues. CDR3 loop: CASSHRDSIYGYTF. The CDR3 DNA reads TGTGCCAGCAGCCACCGGGACAGCATCTATGGCTACACCTTC.

The DNA of the CDR3 is TGTGCCAGCAAGGGACTTTACAATGAGCAGTTCTTC. The encoded protein is CASKGLYNEQFF. This chain connects TRBV2 to TRBJ2-1, with a weak D call TRBD2 (6 bases). Germline CDR1 is SNHLY and CDR2 is FYNNEI. The V end was cut by 7 bases, the J end by 4 bases, with 8 bases between. There are 12 residues in the CDR3.

The V gene is TRBV6-6, the J gene TRBJ2-7; D perhaps matches TRBD1 (6 bases). Deletions cut 0 bases from V and 1 base from J, with 7 bases between. The CDR3 length is 14 residues. CDR1 is MNHNY and CDR2 is SVGAGI in the germline V gene (reference sequence). The CDR3 nucleotides are TGTGCCAGCAGTTACTCAGGGGGTTCCTACGAGCAGTACTTC. It specifies CASSYSGGSYEQYF.

This chain links TRBV30 with TRBJ2-7; possible D gene TRBD2, 5 bases. V shed 3 bases and J shed 7 bases, with 10 bases lying between them. Germline assignment: CDR1 GTSNPN and CDR2 SVGIG (reference sequence). CDR3 size: 11 residues. CDR3 DNA: TGTGCCTGGAGGAGGGTTGGAGAGCAGTACTTC. It codes for CAWRRVGEQYF.

This chain connects TRBV6-5 to TRBJ1-1; D may be TRBD1 (6 bases). The CDR3 loop spans 15 amino acids. The V end was cut by 6 bases, the J end by 3 bases, with 17 bases between. Germline values: CDR1 MNHEY, CDR2 SVGAGI. In nucleotides, the CDR3 is TGTGCCAGCAGCTCCCAAAACAGGGTATACACTGAAGCTTTCTTT. Encoded protein: CASSSQNRVYTEAFF.

The chain recombines TRBV28 with TRBJ2-7; D is possibly TRBD2 (6 bases). The germline V gene has CDR1 MDHEN and CDR2 SYDVKM. V lost 2 bases, J lost 0 bases, and 14 bases lay in between. There are 16 residues in the CDR3. Here the CDR3 reads CASSLAGTANSYEQYF. CDR3 nucleotide sequence: TGTGCCAGCAGTTTAGCAGGGACTGCCAACTCCTACGAGCAGTACTTC.

The CDR3 is CASSLMDYPQETQYF. CDR3 DNA: TGTGCCAGCAGTTTAATGGACTATCCGCAAGAGACCCAGTACTTC. The V call is TRBV28, the J call TRBJ2-5, with a weak D call TRBD2 (6 bases). The ends were cut back, 2 bases at V and 2 bases at J, with 12 bases in the middle. The CDR3 extends over 15 amino acids. Germline assignment: CDR1 MDHEN and CDR2 SYDVKM.

The V call is TRBV6-4, the J call TRBJ1-4; D is unclear. The CDR3 spans 13 residues. The ends were cut back, 5 bases at V and 7 bases at J, with 11 bases in the middle. Germline CDR1 MRHNA, CDR2 SNTAGT. CDR3 DNA sequence: TGTGCCAGCAGTCGGGCGGAGGGTGAAAAACTGTTTTTT. Translation: CASSRAEGEKLFF.

The genes are TRBV13 and TRBJ2-3; D call uncertain. V lost 2 bases to trimming and J lost 0 bases, with 6 bases between them. Germline CDR1 PRHDT, CDR2 FYEKMQ (reference sequence). The CDR3 sequence is 14 residues long. CDR3 amino acids: CASSLSLSTDTQYF. The DNA of the CDR3 is TGTGCCAGCAGCTTATCCCTTAGCACAGATACGCAGTATTTT.

The chain recombines TRBV30 with TRBJ2-7; TRBD1 matches at 7 bases. Per the germline V gene, CDR1 is GTSNPN and CDR2 is SVGIG (reference sequence). V trimming: 3 bases; J trimming: 5 bases; junction bases outside the gene matches: 13. The CDR3 contains 15 residues. The CDR3 bases are TGTGCCTGGAGGCCGGGACAGTGGCCTCGGGACGAGCAGTACTTC. Translated: CAWRPGQWPRDEQYF.